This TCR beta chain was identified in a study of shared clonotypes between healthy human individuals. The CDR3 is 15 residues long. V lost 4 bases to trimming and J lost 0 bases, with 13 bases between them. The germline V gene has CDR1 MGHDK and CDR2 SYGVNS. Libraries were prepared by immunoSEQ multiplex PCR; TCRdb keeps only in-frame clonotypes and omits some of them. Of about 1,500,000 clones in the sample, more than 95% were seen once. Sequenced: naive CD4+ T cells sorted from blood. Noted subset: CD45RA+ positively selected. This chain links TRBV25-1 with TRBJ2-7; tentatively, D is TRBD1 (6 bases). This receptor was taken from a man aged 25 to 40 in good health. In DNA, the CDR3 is TGTGCCAGCAGTGGGCTGACAGGTCCCTCCTACGAGCAGTACTTC. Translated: CASSGLTGPSYEQYF.